Reported below is one T cell receptor (beta chain). These data belong to a study of blood T cell repertoires in COVID-19. Overall study context: The United States, Italy and Spain supplied acute and convalescent COVID-19 samples. T cells, B-cell-depleted T cells, or PBMCs provided the cDNA or gDNA that served as material.

V shed 4 bases and J 5 bases; nucleotides not matched to a gene: 2. Germline CDR1 reads MNHNY; CDR2 reads SVGAGI (reference sequence). The CDR3 length is 14 residues. The authors' processing: For nucleated cells, counts were estimated from reference gene primer amplification. Method: immunoSEQ multiplex PCR; TCRdb's copy keeps in-frame clones and lacks some. V and J calls and clone size follow that table, whereas D and trimming were derived from the DNA. The repertoire holds tens of thousands of clones, with more than 60% as singletons. The sample was peripheral blood. This sequence joins TRBV6-6 and TRBJ2-1; 10 bases agree with TRBD2. This TCR derives from a man in his fifties or sixties with acute or convalescent COVID-19. Here the CDR3 DNA reads TGTGCCAGCAGTTTAGCGGGAGGACACAATGAGCAGTTCTTC. Its protein is CASSLAGGHNEQFF.